These T cell receptor beta chains were read from a single sample in a study of cytomegalovirus exposure and HLA in healthy donors. Sequenced by immunoSEQ multiplex PCR; TCRdb stores in-frame clones only, minus some. The sample lists about 250,000 clones, approximately 91% occurring once. Input material: PBMCs. These receptors came from a girl aged 2 to 9 in good health and CMV-seronegative. CDR3s include the opening cysteine and the closing phenylalanine or tryptophan.

v_gene	j_gene	CDR3aa
TRBV7-8	TRBJ2-6	CASSLRATGPSGANVLTF
TRBV10-2	TRBJ2-7	CASSLGQTNYEQYF
TRBV6-1	TRBJ1-2	CASRDQGAPDYGYTF
TRBV10-3	TRBJ2-7	CAISELAANLYEQYF
TRBV7-2	TRBJ2-3	CASSLELAVLGGTDTQYF
TRBV6-1	TRBJ1-1	CASSETGGWGNTEAFF
TRBV29-1	TRBJ2-3	CSASGTGTTSTDTQYF
TRBV7-9	TRBJ1-4	CASSPGDSTNEKLFF
TRBV5-1	TRBJ1-2	CASSLGGNSGDTF
TRBV7-8	TRBJ2-7	CASSLGQDFSYEQYF
TRBV27	-	CASSLGRDSYEQYF
TRBV9	TRBJ2-7	CASSVWGGEQYF
TRBV29-1	TRBJ2-3	CSAGQGETDTQYF
TRBV5-4	TRBJ2-7	CASSLAGGNEQYF
TRBV7-2	TRBJ2-1	CASSLVVYEQFF
TRBV5-5	TRBJ2-5	CASSYRDRMETQYF
TRBV11-2	TRBJ1-2	CASSGWEDYGYTF
TRBV5-4	TRBJ2-7	CASSLRDHEQYF
TRBV5-1	TRBJ1-2	CASSWGHYNYGYTF
TRBV19	TRBJ1-1	CASATPMGTGHTEAFF
TRBV2	TRBJ1-2	CASSDRQSNYGYTF
TRBV14	TRBJ2-7	CASSQEPAGVVYEQYF
TRBV15	TRBJ1-1	CASTGGLMNTEAFF
TRBV19	TRBJ1-2	CASSASSARGNGYTF
TRBV6-6	TRBJ2-7	CASSYADRTPYEQYF
TRBV19	TRBJ2-7	CASSPGLAGGPDNEQYF
TRBV2	TRBJ1-6	CASGGPGQNSPLHF
TRBV19	TRBJ1-5	CASSMGGNSNQPQHF
TRBV10-3	TRBJ2-7	CAISSDRMRSYEQYF
TRBV19	TRBJ2-7	CASSAQQGASEQYF
TRBV6-5	TRBJ2-7	CASSYPGQGTGEQYF
TRBV4-1	TRBJ2-1	CASSHDDSSSYNEQFF
TRBV30	TRBJ1-1	CAWSTQISEAFF
TRBV5-1	TRBJ2-6	CASSSGGSWLSGANVLTF
TRBV5-4	-	CASSFGQGVNEASYEQYF
TRBV30	TRBJ2-5	CAWSYGQGAETQYF
TRBV6-5	TRBJ1-4	CASRTAGGEDEKLFF
TRBV27	TRBJ2-1	CASTPLGTGYYNEQFF
TRBV30	TRBJ1-1	CAWSYTPNTEAFF
TRBV7-9	TRBJ1-1	CASSLGQGSDTEAFF